This TCR beta chain was documented in a study of shared clonotypes between healthy human individuals. Study-wide findings and caveats: Specimens sampled were limited to blood, with tissue repertoires likely differing. Shared clonotypes across all four donors exceeded non-shared ones in generation probability.

The protocol was immunoSEQ multiplex PCR, while the TCRdb copy is restricted to in-frame clones and leaves out a portion. The sample gives some 2 million clones, about 95% of which show up once; more than 0.95% is in the top ten. A note on this clone: Its antigen is unidentified.

The naive CD8 population came from CD45RO-negative cells selected for CCR7, without terminally differentiated effector memory CD45RA+ cells. The sequence derives from a man between 18 and 29 years old in good health. The material sequenced was naive CD8+ T cells sorted from blood.

The DNA for the CDR3 is TGTGCCAGCAGCTACGGGACTAGCGGGAGGTCCGGGGAGCTGTTTTTT. It translates to CASSYGTSGRSGELFF. The chain employs TRBV11-2 and TRBJ2-2, with TRBD2 matching over 15 bases. J was trimmed by 6 bases and V by 4 bases; bases with no gene match: 3. Germline CDR1 reads SGHAT; CDR2 reads FQNNGV. The CDR3 runs 16 residues.